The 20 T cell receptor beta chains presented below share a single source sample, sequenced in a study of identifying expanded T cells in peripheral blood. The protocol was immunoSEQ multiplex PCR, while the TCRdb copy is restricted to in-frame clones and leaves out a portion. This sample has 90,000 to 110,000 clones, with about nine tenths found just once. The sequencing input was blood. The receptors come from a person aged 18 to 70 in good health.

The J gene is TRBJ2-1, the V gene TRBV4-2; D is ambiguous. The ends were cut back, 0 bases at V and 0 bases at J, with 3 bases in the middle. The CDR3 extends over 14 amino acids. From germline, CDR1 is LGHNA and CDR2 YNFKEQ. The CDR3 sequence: CASSQENSYNEQFF. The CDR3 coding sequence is TGTGCCAGCAGCCAAGAAAACTCCTACAATGAGCAGTTCTTC.

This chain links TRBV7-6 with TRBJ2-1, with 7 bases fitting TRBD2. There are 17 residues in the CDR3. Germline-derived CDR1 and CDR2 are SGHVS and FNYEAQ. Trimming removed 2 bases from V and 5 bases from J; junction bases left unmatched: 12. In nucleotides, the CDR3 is TGTGCCAGCAGCTTACGCTCGAGCGGGATTTCCCACAATGAGCAGTTCTTC. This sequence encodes CASSLRSSGISHNEQFF.

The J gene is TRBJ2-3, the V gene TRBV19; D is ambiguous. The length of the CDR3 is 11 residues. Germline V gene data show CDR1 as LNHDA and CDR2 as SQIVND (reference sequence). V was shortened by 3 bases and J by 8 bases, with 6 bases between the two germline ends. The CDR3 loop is CASSIQGTQYF. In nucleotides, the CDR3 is TGTGCCAGTAGTATCCAAGGTACGCAGTATTTT.

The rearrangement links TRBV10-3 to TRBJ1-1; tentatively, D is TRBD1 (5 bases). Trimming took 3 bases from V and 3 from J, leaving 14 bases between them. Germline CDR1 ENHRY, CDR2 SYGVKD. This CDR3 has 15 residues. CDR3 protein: CAISDDDRGHTEAFF. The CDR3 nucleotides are TGTGCCATCAGTGATGATGACCGGGGACACACTGAAGCTTTCTTT.

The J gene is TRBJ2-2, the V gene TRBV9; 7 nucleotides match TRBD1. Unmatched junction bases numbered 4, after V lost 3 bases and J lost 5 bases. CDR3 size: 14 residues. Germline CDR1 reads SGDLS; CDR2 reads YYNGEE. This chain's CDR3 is CASSEDRYTGELFF. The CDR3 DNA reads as TGTGCCAGCAGCGAGGACAGGTATACCGGGGAGCTGTTTTTT. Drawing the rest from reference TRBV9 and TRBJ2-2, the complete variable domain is DSGVTQTPKHLITATGQRVTLRCSPRSGDLSVYWYQQSLDQGLQFLIQYYNGEERAKGNILERFSAQQFPDLHSELNLSSLELGDSALYFCASSEDRYTGELFFGEGSRLTVL.

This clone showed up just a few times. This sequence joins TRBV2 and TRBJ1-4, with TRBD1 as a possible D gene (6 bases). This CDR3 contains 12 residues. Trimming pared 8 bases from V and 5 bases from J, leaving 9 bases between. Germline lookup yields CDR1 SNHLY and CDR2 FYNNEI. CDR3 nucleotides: TGTGCCAGCGGGGGGACAAATGAAAAACTGTTTTTT. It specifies CASGGTNEKLFF.

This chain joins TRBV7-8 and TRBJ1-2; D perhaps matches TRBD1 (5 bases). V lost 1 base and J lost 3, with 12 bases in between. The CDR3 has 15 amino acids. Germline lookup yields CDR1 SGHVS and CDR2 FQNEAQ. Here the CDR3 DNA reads TGTGCCAGCAGCTTAGAGGTGGGGCCGGACTATGGCTACACCTTC. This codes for CASSLEVGPDYGYTF. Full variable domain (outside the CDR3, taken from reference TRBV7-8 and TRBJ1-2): GAGVSQSPRYKVAKRGQDVALRCDPISGHVSLFWYQQALGQGPEFLTYFQNEAQLDKSGLPSDRFFAERPEGSVSTLKIQRTQQEDSAVYLCASSLEVGPDYGYTFGSGTRLTVV.

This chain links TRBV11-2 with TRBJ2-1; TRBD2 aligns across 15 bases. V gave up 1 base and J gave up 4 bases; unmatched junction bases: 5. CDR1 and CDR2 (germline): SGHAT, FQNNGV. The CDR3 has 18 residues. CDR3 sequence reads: CASSLGWTSGGEYNEQFF. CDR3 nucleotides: TGTGCCAGCAGCTTAGGTTGGACTAGCGGGGGGGAATACAATGAGCAGTTCTTC.

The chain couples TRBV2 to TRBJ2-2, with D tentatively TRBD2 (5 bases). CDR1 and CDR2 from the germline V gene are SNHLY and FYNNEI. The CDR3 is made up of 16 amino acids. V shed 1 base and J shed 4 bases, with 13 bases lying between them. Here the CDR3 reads CASSEGRGLVTGELFF. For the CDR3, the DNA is TGTGCCAGCAGTGAAGGTAGAGGGTTAGTCACCGGGGAGCTGTTTTTT.

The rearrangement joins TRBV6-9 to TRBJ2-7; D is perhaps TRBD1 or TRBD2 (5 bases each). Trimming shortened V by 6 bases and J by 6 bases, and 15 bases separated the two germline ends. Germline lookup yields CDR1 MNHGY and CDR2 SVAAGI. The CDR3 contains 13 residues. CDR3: CASSRDGTTEQYF. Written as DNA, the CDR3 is TGTGCCAGCAGCCGGGACGGGACGACCGAGCAGTACTTC.

CDR3 nucleotide sequence: TGTGCCACCAGCAGGACTAGCGGGGACGACACCGGGGAGCTGTTTTTT. Its protein product is CATSRTSGDDTGELFF. The rearrangement joins TRBV15 to TRBJ2-2, with 11 bases matching TRBD2. This CDR3 is built from 16 residues. J lost 3 bases, V lost 3 bases, and 3 bases had no gene match. Germline V CDR1 and CDR2: LNHNV, YYDKDF (reference sequence).

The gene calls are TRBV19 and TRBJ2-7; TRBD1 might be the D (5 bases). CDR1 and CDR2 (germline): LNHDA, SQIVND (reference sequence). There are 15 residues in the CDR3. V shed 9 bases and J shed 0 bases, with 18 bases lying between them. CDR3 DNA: TGTGCCAGCCGCTCCGGCACAGGCCACTCCTACGAGCAGTACTTC. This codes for CASRSGTGHSYEQYF.

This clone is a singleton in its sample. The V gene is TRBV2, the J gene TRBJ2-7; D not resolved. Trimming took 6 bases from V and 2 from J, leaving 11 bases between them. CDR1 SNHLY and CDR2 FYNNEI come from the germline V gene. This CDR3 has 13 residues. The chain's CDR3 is CASRTRNTYEQYF. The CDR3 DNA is TGTGCCAGCAGAACCAGGAACACCTACGAGCAGTACTTC. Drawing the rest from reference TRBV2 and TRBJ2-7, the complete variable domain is EPEVTQTPSHQVTQMGQEVILRCVPISNHLYFYWYRQILGQKVEFLVSFYNNEISEKSEIFDDQFSVERPDGSNFTLKIRSTKLEDSAMYFCASRTRNTYEQYFGPGTRLTVT.

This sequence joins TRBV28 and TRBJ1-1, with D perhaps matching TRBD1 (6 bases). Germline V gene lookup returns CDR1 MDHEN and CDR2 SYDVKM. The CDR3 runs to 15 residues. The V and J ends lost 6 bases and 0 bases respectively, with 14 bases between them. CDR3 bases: TGTGCCAGCAGGCCAGGGGACTACATGAACACTGAAGCTTTCTTT. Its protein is CASRPGDYMNTEAFF.

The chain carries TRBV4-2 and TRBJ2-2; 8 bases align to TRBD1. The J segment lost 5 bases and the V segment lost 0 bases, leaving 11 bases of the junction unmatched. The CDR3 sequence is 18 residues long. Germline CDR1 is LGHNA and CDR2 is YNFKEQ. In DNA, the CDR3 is TGTGCCAGCAGCCAAGATTTGCCGGGGACAGGAAGGACCGGGGAGCTGTTTTTT. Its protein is CASSQDLPGTGRTGELFF.

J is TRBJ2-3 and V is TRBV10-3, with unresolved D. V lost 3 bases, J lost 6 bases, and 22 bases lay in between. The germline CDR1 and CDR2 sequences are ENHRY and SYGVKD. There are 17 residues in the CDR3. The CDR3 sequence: CAISDQKGGSSTDTQYF. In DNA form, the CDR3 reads TGTGCCATCAGTGATCAGAAGGGCGGATCATCGACTGATACGCAGTATTTT.

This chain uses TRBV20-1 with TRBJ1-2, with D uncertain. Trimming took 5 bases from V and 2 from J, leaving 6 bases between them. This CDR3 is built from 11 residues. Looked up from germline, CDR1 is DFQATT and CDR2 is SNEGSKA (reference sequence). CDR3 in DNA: TGCAGTGCTTGGGAAAACTATGGCTACACCTTC. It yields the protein CSAWENYGYTF.

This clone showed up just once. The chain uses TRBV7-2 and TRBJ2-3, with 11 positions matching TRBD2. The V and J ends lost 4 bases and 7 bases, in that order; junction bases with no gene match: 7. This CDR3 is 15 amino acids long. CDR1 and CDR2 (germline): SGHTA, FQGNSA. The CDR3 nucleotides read TGTGCCAGCAGCTCGACTAGCGGGAACGGGTATACGCAGTATTTT. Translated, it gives CASSSTSGNGYTQYF.

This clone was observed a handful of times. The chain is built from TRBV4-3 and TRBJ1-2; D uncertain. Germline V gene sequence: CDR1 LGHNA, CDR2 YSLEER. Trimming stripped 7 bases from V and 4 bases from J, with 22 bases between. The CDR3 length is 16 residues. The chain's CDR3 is CASTLKKFGTLYGYTF. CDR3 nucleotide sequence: TGCGCCAGCACTCTAAAAAAATTTGGAACACTCTATGGCTACACCTTC.

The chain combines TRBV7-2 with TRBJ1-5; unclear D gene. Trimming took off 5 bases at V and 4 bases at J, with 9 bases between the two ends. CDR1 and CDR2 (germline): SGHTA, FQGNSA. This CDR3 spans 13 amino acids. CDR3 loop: CASSPLGNQPQHF. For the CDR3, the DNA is TGTGCCAGCAGCCCTCTGGGAAATCAGCCCCAGCATTTT.